What follows describes a single TCR beta chain. Measured with immunoSEQ multiplex PCR; TCRdb has only the in-frame clones, and not every one. The sample carries over 75,000 clones, 70% to 90% recorded once. The data are from a study of OX40 agonist ivuxolimab in advanced cancers. Germline-derived CDR1 and CDR2 are LGHNA and YNFKEQ. J gave up 14 bases and V 5 bases, and 14 bases lay outside the gene matches. There are 14 residues in the CDR3. The source material was CD4+ or CD8+ T cells sorted from blood, sampled in a trial of the OX40 agonist ivuxolimab. The chain has TRBV4-2 and TRBJ1-1; 10 nucleotides align to TRBD1. This receptor was obtained from an adult with an advanced solid tumor such as melanoma, head and neck, liver or kidney cancer. CDR3 sequence (DNA): TGTGCCAGCAGCTTCCTCGAGGGACAGGGGCAAATGTTCTTT. Its translation: CASSFLEGQGQMFF.